One and the same sample provided the 29 T cell receptor beta chains below, sequenced in a study of cytomegalovirus exposure and HLA in healthy donors. PCR amplification relied on 60 Vbeta primers (plus 13 Jbeta primers). Measured with immunoSEQ multiplex PCR; TCRdb has only the in-frame clones, and not every one. This table lists about 54,000 clones. The sequenced sample consisted of PBMCs. All receptors come from a woman aged 40-49 years in good health and CMV-seronegative.

The chain has TRBV7-6 and TRBJ2-3; D is unresolved. The V end was cut by 1 base, the J end by 6 bases, with 14 bases between. This CDR3 contains 15 residues. CDR1 and CDR2 (germline): SGHVS, FNYEAQ. The CDR3 DNA reads TGTGCCAGCAGCTTAGTACCTAGTCGTGGGGATACGCAGTATTTT. Protein: CASSLVPSRGDTQYF.

The V and J genes are TRBV25-1 and TRBJ1-2; 9 bases match TRBD1. The CDR3 runs to 14 residues. V lost 2 bases to trimming and J lost 6 bases; unmatched junction nucleotides: 4. Germline V CDR1 and CDR2: MGHDK, SYGVNS. The CDR3 reads CASSEVGTGHGYTF. DNA for the CDR3: TGTGCCAGCAGTGAAGTGGGGACAGGGCATGGCTACACCTTC.

This sequence joins TRBV19 and TRBJ1-4; D possibly corresponds to TRBD1 (5 bases). This CDR3 spans 13 amino acids. CDR1 and CDR2 (germline): LNHDA, SQIVND (reference sequence). Trimming cost V 10 bases and J 8 bases, with 17 bases left between them. This CDR3 reads CATHRGVGEKLFF. The DNA of the CDR3 is TGTGCCACCCATCGGGGGGTCGGGGAAAAACTGTTTTTT.

The chain combines TRBV6-5 with TRBJ1-3, with TRBD1 matching 10 bases. Germline assignment: CDR1 MNHEY and CDR2 SVGAGI. Germline trimming cut 6 bases from V and 4 bases from J; bases unmatched to any gene: 6. This CDR3 has 15 residues. The CDR3 sequence is CASRPATGGGNTIYF. CDR3 coding DNA: TGTGCCAGCAGGCCCGCGACAGGGGGCGGAAACACCATATATTTT.

To note about this clone: The same CDR3 also results from other DNA sequences found in this sample. The chain combines TRBV5-1 with TRBJ2-1; TRBD1 aligns across 8 bases. With V trimmed by 0 bases and J by 3 bases, 2 bases remained unmatched. Germline values: CDR1 SGHRS, CDR2 YFSETQ. The CDR3 extends over 15 amino acids. CDR3 sequence (DNA): TGCGCCAGCAGCTTGGGACAGGGGAGCTACAATGAGCAGTTCTTC. The encoded protein is CASSLGQGSYNEQFF.

J is TRBJ1-1 and V is TRBV6-6; D is unclear. The CDR3 extends over 15 amino acids. The V end lost 2 bases, the J end lost 6 bases, and 16 bases lay between the germline ends. The germline gives CDR1 MNHNY, CDR2 SVGAGI (reference sequence). The CDR3 nucleotides read TGTGCCAGCAGTTACCAGGATCTTCTCCTTTCTGAAGCTTTCTTT. As protein: CASSYQDLLLSEAFF.

V usage is TRBV28 and J usage is TRBJ2-7; D gene ambiguous. In germline, CDR1 is MDHEN, CDR2 SYDVKM. The V end was cut by 6 bases, the J end by 4 bases, with 10 bases between. The CDR3 is 12 amino acids. The CDR3 DNA follows: TGTGCCAGCAGCTCTCCCCCTTACGAGCAGTACTTC. Translated: CASSSPPYEQYF.

The rearrangement links TRBV5-4 to TRBJ2-1, with TRBD1 as a possible D gene (6 bases). V lost 4 bases, J lost 8 bases, and 13 bases lay in between. Per the germline V gene, CDR1 is SGHNT and CDR2 is YYREEE (reference sequence). CDR3 length equals 13 residues. Here the CDR3 reads CASSLTGSDEQFF. The DNA of the CDR3 is TGTGCCAGCAGCCTAACAGGGAGCGATGAGCAGTTCTTC.

The chain employs TRBV7-2 and TRBJ1-4; D is undetermined. V was shortened by 1 base and J by 2 bases, with 8 bases between the two germline ends. This CDR3 has 15 amino acids. CDR1 SGHTA and CDR2 FQGNSA come from the germline V gene. Here the CDR3 reads CASSLVSQTNEKLFF. The CDR3, as DNA: TGTGCCAGCAGCTTAGTTTCACAGACTAATGAAAAACTGTTTTTT.

The chain links TRBV7-9 to TRBJ1-1; 7 nucleotides agree with TRBD1. The CDR3 runs to 17 residues. CDR1 SEHNR and CDR2 FQNEAQ come from the germline V gene (reference sequence). V shed 1 base, J shed 2 bases, and the junction held 10 bases outside the gene matches. This CDR3 is CASSLGKGGQINTEAFF. The DNA of the CDR3 is TGTGCCAGCAGCTTAGGTAAAGGGGGCCAAATTAACACTGAAGCTTTCTTT.

J is TRBJ2-5 and V is TRBV29-1; the match to TRBD1 covers 12 bases. The J call may not be correct, given that the DNA end is closer to TRBJ2-7. Germline-derived CDR1 and CDR2 are SQVTM and ANQGSEA. The length of the CDR3 is 15 residues. The CDR3 region has the DNA TGCAGCGTTGAAAAATTGGGGACAGGGGGCAACGAGCAGTACTTC. Its translation: CSVEKLGTGGNEQYF.

J is TRBJ2-7 and V is TRBV19; TRBD1 matches 7 bases. Losses at the gene ends were 10 bases for V and 2 bases for J; bases not matched to a gene: 14. CDR3 length: 15 amino acids. The V gene's germline CDR1 is LNHDA and CDR2 SQIVND (reference sequence). The CDR3 nucleotides are TGTGCCACCCCACAGGGGCCGAGAAGCGCCTACGAGCAGTACTTC. Translation: CATPQGPRSAYEQYF.

The genes are TRBV7-8 and TRBJ1-2; D remains ambiguous. The length of the CDR3 is 14 residues. The V gene lost 5 bases and the J gene lost 7 bases, with 17 bases spanning the gap. Germline CDR1 and CDR2: SGHVS and FQNEAQ. Written as DNA, the CDR3 is TGTGCCAGCAGCATCACCACCGGGTTAGGTGGCTACACCTTC. Translating it yields CASSITTGLGGYTF.

V and J are TRBV18 and TRBJ2-7, with 8 bases matching TRBD2. V was clipped by 2 bases and J by 1 base; unmatched bases: 7. The length of the CDR3 is 16 residues. Germline V lookup: CDR1 KGHSH, CDR2 LQKENI. The DNA of the CDR3 is TGTGCCAGCTCACCAGCGGGGCTAGCGGGTTCCTACGAGCAGTACTTC. This codes for CASSPAGLAGSYEQYF.

The gene calls are TRBV5-1 and TRBJ2-2, with 7 bases that match TRBD1. V shed 4 bases, J shed 0 bases, and the junction held 6 bases outside the gene matches. The CDR3 contains 16 residues. Germline values: CDR1 SGHRS, CDR2 YFSETQ. The CDR3 is CASSLGQDTNTGELFF. Here the CDR3 DNA reads TGCGCCAGCAGCCTTGGACAGGACACGAACACCGGGGAGCTGTTTTTT.

The chain links TRBV28 to TRBJ2-1; D might be TRBD2 (5 bases). Germline V lookup: CDR1 MDHEN, CDR2 SYDVKM. The CDR3 runs 16 residues. Trimming removed 6 bases from V and 0 bases from J, with 15 bases in between. The CDR3, as DNA: TGTGCCAGCAGAGGCCAGAGCGGCAGCTCCTACAATGAGCAGTTCTTC. This translates into CASRGQSGSSYNEQFF. Using reference TRBV28 and TRBJ2-1 for the parts outside the CDR3, the full variable domain is DVKVTQSSRYLVKRTGEKVFLECVQDMDHENMFWYRQDPGLGLRLIYFSYDVKMKEKGDIPEGYSVSREKKERFSLILESASTNQTSMYLCASRGQSGSSYNEQFFGPGTRLTVL.

The rearrangement joins TRBV5-1 to TRBJ1-1, with D possibly being TRBD1 (5 bases). This CDR3 is 14 amino acids long. Trimming left V 0 bases short and J 1 base short, with 7 bases between. Germline V gene sequence: CDR1 SGHRS, CDR2 YFSETQ. CDR3 DNA sequence: TGCGCCAGCAGCTTGGAGCAGGGGAACACTGAAGCTTTCTTT. This translates into CASSLEQGNTEAFF. Based on the CDR3 plus reference TRBV5-1 and TRBJ1-1, the full variable domain is KAGVTQTPRYLIKTRGQQVTLSCSPISGHRSVSWYQQTPGQGLQFLFEYFSETQRNKGNFPGRFSGRQFSNSRSEMNVSTLELGDSALYLCASSLEQGNTEAFFGQGTRLTVV.

This chain joins TRBV29-1 and TRBJ1-2; D uncertain. V lost 7 bases to trimming and J lost 5 bases, with 17 bases between them. The length of the CDR3 is 13 residues. Germline loops: CDR1 SQVTM, CDR2 ANQGSEA. CDR3 sequence reads: CSALGSAGYGYTF. The DNA for the CDR3 is TGCAGCGCCCTGGGGTCAGCGGGGTATGGCTACACCTTC.

V is TRBV20-1 and J is TRBJ2-5; D gene uncertain. Trimming stripped 6 bases from V and 2 bases from J, with 7 bases between. Per germline, CDR1 DFQATT and CDR2 SNEGSKA (reference sequence). The CDR3 is 11 residues long. The CDR3 nucleotides read TGCAGTGCGAGACGGCAAGAGACCCAGTACTTC. The encoded protein is CSARRQETQYF.

V and J are TRBV6-1 and TRBJ1-5, with D uncertain. Germline V gene lookup returns CDR1 MNHNS and CDR2 SASEGT. Between the trimmed V and J ends, which lost 1 base and 10 bases, there was a span of 17 bases. The CDR3 spans 15 residues. Here the CDR3 reads CASSEEGLVANPQHF. CDR3 sequence (DNA): TGTGCCAGCAGTGAAGAAGGACTGGTGGCGAATCCCCAGCATTTT.

The chain joins TRBV7-9 to TRBJ2-4, with 9 bases identical to TRBD1. This CDR3 spans 13 amino acids. The junction had 0 bases not matched to a gene; V was cut back by 5 bases and J by 4 bases. The germline gives CDR1 SEHNR, CDR2 FQNEAQ (reference sequence). The CDR3 region is CASSDRGKNIQYF. DNA for the CDR3: TGTGCCAGCAGCGACAGGGGGAAAAACATTCAGTACTTC.

The chain carries TRBV6-5 and TRBJ1-2; TRBD1 matches 8 bases. Germline CDR1 and CDR2: MNHEY and SVGAGI. This CDR3 is built from 15 residues. J was trimmed by 8 bases and V by 0 bases; bases with no gene match: 8. The DNA of the CDR3 is TGTGCCAGCAGTTACTCTCTGACAGGGGCGTTCGGCTACACCTTC. This translates into CASSYSLTGAFGYTF.

The chain employs TRBV19 and TRBJ1-5; TRBD1 matches at 8 bases. J gave up 5 bases and V 5 bases, and 11 bases lay outside the gene matches. CDR1 is LNHDA and CDR2 is SQIVND in the germline V gene (reference sequence). The CDR3 is made up of 16 amino acids. The CDR3 sequence is CASSPEDREPYQPQHF. The CDR3 nucleotides are TGTGCCAGTAGTCCAGAGGACAGGGAGCCCTATCAGCCCCAGCATTTT.

The chain is built from TRBV7-2 and TRBJ1-2; 11 bases match TRBD1. The germline CDR1 and CDR2 sequences are SGHTA and FQGNSA. This CDR3 is built from 17 residues. V was pared by 3 bases and J by 2 bases, with 8 bases of the junction left unmatched. This CDR3 reads CASSFGQGAVFNYGYTF. For the CDR3, the DNA is TGTGCCAGCAGCTTCGGACAGGGGGCTGTTTTCAACTATGGCTACACCTTC. Full variable domain (outside the CDR3, taken from reference TRBV7-2 and TRBJ1-2): GAGVSQSPSNKVTEKGKDVELRCDPISGHTALYWYRQSLGQGLEFLIYFQGNSAPDKSGLPSDRFSAERTGGSVSTLTIQRTQQEDSAVYLCASSFGQGAVFNYGYTFGSGTRLTVV.

The V call is TRBV18, the J call TRBJ2-7; TRBD2 aligns across 13 bases. J gave up 2 bases and V 5 bases, and 3 bases lay outside the gene matches. There are 15 residues in the CDR3. From germline, CDR1 is KGHSH and CDR2 LQKENI. CDR3 region: CASSSGLAGAYEQYF. The CDR3 nucleotides are TGTGCCAGCTCATCCGGACTAGCGGGGGCCTACGAGCAGTACTTC. Based on the CDR3 plus reference TRBV18 and TRBJ2-7, the full variable domain is NAGVMQNPRHLVRRRGQEARLRCSPMKGHSHVYWYRQLPEEGLKFMVYLQKENIIDESGMPKERFSAEFPKEGPSILRIQQVVRGDSAAYFCASSSGLAGAYEQYFGPGTRLTVT.

The V and J genes are TRBV13 and TRBJ2-1; a possible D gene is TRBD2 (5 bases). Germline V gives CDR1 PRHDT, CDR2 FYEKMQ (reference sequence). The CDR3 length is 14 residues. Trimming took off 5 bases at V and 5 bases at J, with 13 bases between the two ends. This CDR3 is CASSPRDLNNEQFF. As DNA, the CDR3 is TGTGCCAGCAGCCCCCGGGATCTAAACAATGAGCAGTTCTTC.

The chain couples TRBV14 to TRBJ2-1; TRBD2 matches 11 bases. Trimming took 3 bases from V and 8 from J; bases not matched to a gene: 12. The V gene's germline CDR1 is SGHDN and CDR2 FVKESK. The CDR3 runs 17 residues. The CDR3 loop reads CASSQITLAGGLDEQFF. CDR3 DNA: TGTGCCAGCAGCCAGATCACTTTAGCGGGGGGGCTCGATGAGCAGTTCTTC.

The chain carries TRBV28 and TRBJ1-5; TRBD1 agrees at 7 bases. This CDR3 has 15 amino acids. V shed 5 bases and J 4 bases; nucleotides not matched to a gene: 8. Germline V gene sequence: CDR1 MDHEN, CDR2 SYDVKM. Written as DNA, the CDR3 is TGTGCCAGCAGTCGTATATGGGGACAGAATCAGCCCCAGCATTTT. Protein sequence: CASSRIWGQNQPQHF. Full variable domain (remainder filled in from reference TRBV28 and TRBJ1-5): DVKVTQSSRYLVKRTGEKVFLECVQDMDHENMFWYRQDPGLGLRLIYFSYDVKMKEKGDIPEGYSVSREKKERFSLILESASTNQTSMYLCASSRIWGQNQPQHFGDGTRLSIL.

This chain joins TRBV7-9 and TRBJ1-2; a possible D gene is TRBD1 (6 bases). The CDR3 runs 13 residues. The V and J ends lost 5 bases and 7 bases respectively, with 14 bases between them. The germline V gene has CDR1 SEHNR and CDR2 FQNEAQ (reference sequence). CDR3 sequence: CASSVGGARGYTF. In DNA form, the CDR3 reads TGTGCCAGCAGCGTGGGGGGGGCCCGTGGCTACACCTTC.